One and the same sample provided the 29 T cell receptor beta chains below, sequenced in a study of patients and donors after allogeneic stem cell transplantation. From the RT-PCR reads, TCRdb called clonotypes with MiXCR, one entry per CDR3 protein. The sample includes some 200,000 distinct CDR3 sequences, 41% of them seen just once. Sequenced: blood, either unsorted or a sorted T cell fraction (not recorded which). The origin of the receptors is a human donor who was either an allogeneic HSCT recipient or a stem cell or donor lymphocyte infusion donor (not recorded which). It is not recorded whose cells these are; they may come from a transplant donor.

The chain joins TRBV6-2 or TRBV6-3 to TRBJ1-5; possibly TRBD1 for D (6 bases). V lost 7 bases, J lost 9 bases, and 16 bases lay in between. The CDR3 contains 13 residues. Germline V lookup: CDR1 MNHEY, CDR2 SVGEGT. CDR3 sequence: CASNLAGDWPQHF. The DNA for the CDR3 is TGTGCCAGCAATCTGGCAGGGGATTGGCCCCAGCATTTT.

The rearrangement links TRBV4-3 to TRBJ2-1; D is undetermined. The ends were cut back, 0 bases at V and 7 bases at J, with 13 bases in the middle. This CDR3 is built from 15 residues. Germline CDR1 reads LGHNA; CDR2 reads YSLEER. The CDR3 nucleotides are TGCGCCAGCAGCCAAGATTTACGTTTGGGGAATGAGCAGTTCTTC. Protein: CASSQDLRLGNEQFF.

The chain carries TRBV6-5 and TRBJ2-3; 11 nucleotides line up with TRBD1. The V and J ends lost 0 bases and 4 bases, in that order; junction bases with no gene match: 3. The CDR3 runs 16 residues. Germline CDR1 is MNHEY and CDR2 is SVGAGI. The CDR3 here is CASSYSGQGAADTQYF. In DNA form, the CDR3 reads TGTGCCAGCAGTTACTCTGGACAGGGGGCAGCAGATACGCAGTATTTT.

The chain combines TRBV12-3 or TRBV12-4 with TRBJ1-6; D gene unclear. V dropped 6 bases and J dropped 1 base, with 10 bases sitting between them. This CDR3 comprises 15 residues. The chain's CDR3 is CASSPAGSYNSPLHF. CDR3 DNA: TGTGCCAGCAGCCCCGCGGGGTCCTATAATTCACCCCTCCACTTT.

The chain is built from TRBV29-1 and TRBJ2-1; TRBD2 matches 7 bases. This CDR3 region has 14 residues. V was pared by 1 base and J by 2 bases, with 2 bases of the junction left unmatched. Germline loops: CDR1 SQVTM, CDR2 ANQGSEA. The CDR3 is CSVEGLAAYNEQFF. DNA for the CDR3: TGCAGCGTTGAAGGGCTAGCGGCCTACAATGAGCAGTTCTTC.

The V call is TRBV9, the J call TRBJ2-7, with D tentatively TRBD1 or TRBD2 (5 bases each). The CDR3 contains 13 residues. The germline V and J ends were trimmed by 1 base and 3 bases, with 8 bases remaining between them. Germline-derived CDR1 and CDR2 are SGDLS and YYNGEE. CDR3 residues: CASSVSGGYEQYF. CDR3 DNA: TGTGCCAGCAGCGTATCTGGGGGCTACGAGCAGTACTTC. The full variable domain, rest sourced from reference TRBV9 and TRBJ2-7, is DSGVTQTPKHLITATGQRVTLRCSPRSGDLSVYWYQQSLDQGLQFLIQYYNGEERAKGNILERFSAQQFPDLHSELNLSSLELGDSALYFCASSVSGGYEQYFGPGTRLTVT.

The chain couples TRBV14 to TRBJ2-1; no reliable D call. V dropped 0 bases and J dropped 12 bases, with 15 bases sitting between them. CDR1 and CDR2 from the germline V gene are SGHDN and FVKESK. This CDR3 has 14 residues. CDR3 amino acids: CASSQEARPFWQFF. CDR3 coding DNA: TGTGCCAGCAGCCAAGAAGCCCGACCGTTTTGGCAGTTCTTC.

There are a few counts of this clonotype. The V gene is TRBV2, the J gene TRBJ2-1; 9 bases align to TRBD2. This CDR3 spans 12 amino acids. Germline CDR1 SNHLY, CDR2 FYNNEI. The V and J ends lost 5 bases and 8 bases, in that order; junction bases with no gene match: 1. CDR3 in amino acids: CASSIAGDEQFF. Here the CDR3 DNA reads TGTGCCAGCAGTATAGCGGGAGATGAGCAGTTCTTC.

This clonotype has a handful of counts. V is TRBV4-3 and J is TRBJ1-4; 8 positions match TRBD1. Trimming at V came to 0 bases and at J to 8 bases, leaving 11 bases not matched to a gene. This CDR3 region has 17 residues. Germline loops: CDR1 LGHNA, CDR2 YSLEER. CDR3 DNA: TGCGCCAGCAGCCAAGATCCATGGACAGGGTCTATCGAAAAACTGTTTTTT. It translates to CASSQDPWTGSIEKLFF.

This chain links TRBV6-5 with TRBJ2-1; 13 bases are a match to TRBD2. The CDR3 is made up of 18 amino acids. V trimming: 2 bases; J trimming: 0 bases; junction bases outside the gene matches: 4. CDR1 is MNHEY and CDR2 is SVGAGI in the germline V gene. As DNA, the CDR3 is TGTGCCAGCAGTTACGGACTAGCGGGAGCCTCCTCCTACAATGAGCAGTTCTTC. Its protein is CASSYGLAGASSYNEQFF.

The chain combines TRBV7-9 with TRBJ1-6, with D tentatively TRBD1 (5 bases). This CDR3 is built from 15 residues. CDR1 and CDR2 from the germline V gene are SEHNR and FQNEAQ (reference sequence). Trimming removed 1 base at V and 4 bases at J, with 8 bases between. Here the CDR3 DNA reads TGTGCCAGCAGCTTAGATGGGACTTATAATTCACCCCTCCACTTT. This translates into CASSLDGTYNSPLHF. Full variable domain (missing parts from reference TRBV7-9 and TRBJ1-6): DTGVSQNPRHKITKRGQNVTFRCDPISEHNRLYWYRQTLGQGPEFLTYFQNEAQLEKSRLLSDRFSAERPKGSFSTLEIQRTEQGDSAMYLCASSLDGTYNSPLHFGNGTRLTVT.

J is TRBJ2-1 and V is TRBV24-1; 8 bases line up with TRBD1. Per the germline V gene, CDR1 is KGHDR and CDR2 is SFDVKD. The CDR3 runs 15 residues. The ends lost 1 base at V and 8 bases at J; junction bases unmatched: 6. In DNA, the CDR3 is TGTGCCACCAGTGATTTTGACAGGGGTCGCGATGAGCAGTTCTTC. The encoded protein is CATSDFDRGRDEQFF.

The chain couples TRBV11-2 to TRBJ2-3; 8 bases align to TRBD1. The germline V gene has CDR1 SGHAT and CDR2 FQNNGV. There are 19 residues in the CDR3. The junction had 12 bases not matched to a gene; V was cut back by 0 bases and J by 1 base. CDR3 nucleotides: TGTGCCAGCAGCTTAGATCTAATCAGGGGGCGCCTCGGCACAGATACGCAGTATTTT. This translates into CASSLDLIRGRLGTDTQYF.

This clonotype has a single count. The CDR3 coding sequence is TGTGCCAGCAGCTTAGATCTTACGGGGGGCGATGGCTACACCTTC. Residues: CASSLDLTGGDGYTF. The chain uses TRBV11-2 and TRBJ1-2; tentatively, D is TRBD1 (6 bases). Germline V gene data show CDR1 as SGHAT and CDR2 as FQNNGV. The ends were cut back, 0 bases at V and 6 bases at J, with 14 bases in the middle. The CDR3 contains 15 residues.

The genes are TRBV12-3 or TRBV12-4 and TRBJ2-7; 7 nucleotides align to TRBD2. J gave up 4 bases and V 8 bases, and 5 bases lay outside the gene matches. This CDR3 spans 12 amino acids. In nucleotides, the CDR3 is TGTGCCAGCGGGCTAGCGGATTACGAGCAGTACTTC. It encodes CASGLADYEQYF.

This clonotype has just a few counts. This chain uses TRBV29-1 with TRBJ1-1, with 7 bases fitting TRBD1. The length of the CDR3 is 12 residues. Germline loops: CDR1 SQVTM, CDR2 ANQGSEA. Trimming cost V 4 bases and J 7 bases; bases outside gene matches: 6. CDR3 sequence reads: CSVAGTADEAFF. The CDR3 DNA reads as TGCAGCGTTGCCGGGACAGCTGATGAAGCTTTCTTT.

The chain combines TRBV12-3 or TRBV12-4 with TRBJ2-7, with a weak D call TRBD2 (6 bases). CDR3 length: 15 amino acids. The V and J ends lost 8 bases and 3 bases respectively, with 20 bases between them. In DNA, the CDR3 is TGTGCCAGCGCCGTAAGACTAGTAGGGAGCTACGAGCAGTACTTC. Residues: CASAVRLVGSYEQYF.

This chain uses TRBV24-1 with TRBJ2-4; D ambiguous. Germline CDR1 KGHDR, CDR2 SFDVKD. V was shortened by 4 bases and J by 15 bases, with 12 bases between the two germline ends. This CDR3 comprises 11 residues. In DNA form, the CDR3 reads TGTGCCACCAGTGACTCCACACGGGTGTACTTC. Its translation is CATSDSTRVYF.

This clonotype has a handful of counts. CDR3 bases: TGCGCCAGCAGCGGGGGAAGTAATGGCTACACCTTC. Translated: CASSGGSNGYTF. This chain uses TRBV5-1 with TRBJ1-2; possible D gene TRBD1, 5 bases. The V end lost 4 bases, the J end lost 6 bases, and 10 bases lay between the germline ends. The CDR3 is 12 residues long. Germline CDR1 reads SGHRS; CDR2 reads YFSETQ.

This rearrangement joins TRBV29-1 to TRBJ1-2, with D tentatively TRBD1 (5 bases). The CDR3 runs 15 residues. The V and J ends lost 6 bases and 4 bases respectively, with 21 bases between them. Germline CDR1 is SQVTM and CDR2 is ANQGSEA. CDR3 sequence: CSVPATDYTVYGYTF. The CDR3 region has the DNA TGCAGCGTCCCCGCGACAGATTACACGGTCTATGGCTACACCTTC.

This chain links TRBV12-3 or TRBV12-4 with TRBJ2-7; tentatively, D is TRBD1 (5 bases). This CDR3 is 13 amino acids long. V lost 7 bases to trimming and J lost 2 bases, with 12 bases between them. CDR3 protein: CASTSQGTYEQYF. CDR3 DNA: TGTGCCAGCACATCCCAGGGAACCTACGAGCAGTACTTC.

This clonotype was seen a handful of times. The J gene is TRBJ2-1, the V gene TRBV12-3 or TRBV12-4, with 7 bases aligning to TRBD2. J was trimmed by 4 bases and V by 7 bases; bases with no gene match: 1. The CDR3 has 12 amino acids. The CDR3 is CASKAGYNEQFF. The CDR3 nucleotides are TGTGCCAGCAAAGCGGGATACAATGAGCAGTTCTTC.

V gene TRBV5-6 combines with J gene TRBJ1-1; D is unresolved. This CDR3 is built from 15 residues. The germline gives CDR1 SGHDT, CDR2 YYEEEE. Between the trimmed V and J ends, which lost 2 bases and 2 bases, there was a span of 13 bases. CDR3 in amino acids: CASSLAATPNTEAFF. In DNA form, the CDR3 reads TGTGCCAGCAGCTTAGCGGCTACGCCTAACACTGAAGCTTTCTTT.

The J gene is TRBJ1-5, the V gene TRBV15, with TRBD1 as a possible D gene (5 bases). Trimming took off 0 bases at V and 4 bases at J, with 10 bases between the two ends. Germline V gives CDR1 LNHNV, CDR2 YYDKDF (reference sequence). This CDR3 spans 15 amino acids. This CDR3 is CATSREGGGNQPQHF. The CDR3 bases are TGTGCCACCAGCAGAGAGGGGGGAGGAAATCAGCCCCAGCATTTT.

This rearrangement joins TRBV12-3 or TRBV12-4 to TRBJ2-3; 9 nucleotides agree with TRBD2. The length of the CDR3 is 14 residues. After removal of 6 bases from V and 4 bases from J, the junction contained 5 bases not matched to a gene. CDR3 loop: CASSILAGPDTQYF. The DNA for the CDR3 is TGTGCCAGCAGCATACTAGCGGGTCCAGATACGCAGTATTTT.

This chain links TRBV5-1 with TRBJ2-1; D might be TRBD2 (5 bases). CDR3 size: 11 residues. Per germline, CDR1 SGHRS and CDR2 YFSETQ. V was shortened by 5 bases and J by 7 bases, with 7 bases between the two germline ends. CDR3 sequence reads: CASREVNEQFF. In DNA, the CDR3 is TGCGCCAGCAGGGAGGTAAATGAGCAGTTCTTC.

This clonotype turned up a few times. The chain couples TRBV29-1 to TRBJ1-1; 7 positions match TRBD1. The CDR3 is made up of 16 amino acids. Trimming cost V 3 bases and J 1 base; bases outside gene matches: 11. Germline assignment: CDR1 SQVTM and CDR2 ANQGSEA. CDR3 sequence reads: CSVDDPRGGGNTEAFF. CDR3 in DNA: TGCAGCGTTGATGATCCCAGGGGGGGAGGGAACACTGAAGCTTTCTTT.

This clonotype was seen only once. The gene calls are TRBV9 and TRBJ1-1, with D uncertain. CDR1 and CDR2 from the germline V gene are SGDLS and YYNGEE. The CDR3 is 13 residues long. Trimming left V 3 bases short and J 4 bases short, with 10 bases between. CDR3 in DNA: TGTGCCAGCAGCGGCCGAGGTAGCACTGAAGCTTTCTTT. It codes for CASSGRGSTEAFF.

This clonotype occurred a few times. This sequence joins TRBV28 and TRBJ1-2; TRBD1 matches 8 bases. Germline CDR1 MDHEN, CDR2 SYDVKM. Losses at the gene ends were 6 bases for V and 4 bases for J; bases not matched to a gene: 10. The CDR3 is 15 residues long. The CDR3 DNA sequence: TGTGCCAGCAGCTCCCCGTTAACAGGGGGCTATGGCTACACCTTC. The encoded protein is CASSSPLTGGYGYTF.